The sequence of this TCR beta chain was determined in a study of tumor-infiltrating lymphocytes in oesophageal squamous cell carcinoma. CDR1 is SGHVS, CDR2 FQNEAQ, per germline. With V trimmed by 1 base and J by 7 bases, 3 bases remained unmatched. The CDR3 is 15 amino acids. TCRdb called the PCR reads again in MiXCR, with one record for every CDR3 protein. The table records about 12,000 distinct CDR3 sequences, 52% of them present only once. This clonotype was recorded only once. The sequence came from a female donor with esophageal squamous cell carcinoma. The chain recombines TRBV7-8 with TRBJ1-6; 8 bases are a match to TRBD1. Sequences were obtained from esophageal tumor tissue. CDR3 sequence (DNA): TGTGCCAGCAGCTTAGATAGGACAGGGAATTCACCCCTCCACTTT. Translating it yields CASSLDRTGNSPLHF.